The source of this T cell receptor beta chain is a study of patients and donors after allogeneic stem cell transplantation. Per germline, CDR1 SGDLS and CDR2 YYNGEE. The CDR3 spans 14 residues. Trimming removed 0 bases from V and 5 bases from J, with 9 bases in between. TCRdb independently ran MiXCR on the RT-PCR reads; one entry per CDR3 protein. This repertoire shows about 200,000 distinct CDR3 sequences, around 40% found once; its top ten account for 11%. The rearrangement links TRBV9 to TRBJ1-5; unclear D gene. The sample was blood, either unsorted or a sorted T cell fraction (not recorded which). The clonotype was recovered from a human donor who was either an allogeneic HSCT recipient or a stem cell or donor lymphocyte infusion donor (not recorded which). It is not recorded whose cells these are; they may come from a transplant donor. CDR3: CASSVDARYQPQHF. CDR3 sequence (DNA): TGTGCCAGCAGCGTAGACGCCAGATATCAGCCCCAGCATTTT.